The T cell receptor beta chain under discussion was sequenced for a study of blood T cell repertoires in COVID-19. Across the whole study: Sites across the United States, Italy and Spain contributed samples from acute and convalescent COVID-19.

Original analysis: Researchers report that nucleated cell counts were estimated from reference gene primer amplification. Only in-frame clones appear in the TCRdb table, and some are missing; sequencing was by immunoSEQ multiplex PCR. V and J calls and clone size are given by that table; D and trimming were obtained from the DNA. The sample has around 250,000 clones, approximately 84% seen once. The CDR3 extends over 11 amino acids. Germline V gene lookup returns CDR1 SNHLY and CDR2 FYNNEI. Trimming removed 5 bases at V and 7 bases at J, with 9 bases between. The specimen was peripheral blood. The sequence derives from a human donor in a cohort sampled during active COVID-19. The rearrangement links TRBV2 to TRBJ2-7; D uncertain. Here the CDR3 DNA reads TGTGCCAGCAGTTCCGAGGTGGAGCAGTACTTC. Translating it yields CASSSEVEQYF.